Listed below are T cell receptor beta chains from one sample, sequenced in a study of CD8 T cells in Susac syndrome. Each CDR3 protein is one row after TCRdb ran MiXCR on the immunoSEQ multiplex PCR reads. The sample includes some 99,000 distinct CDR3 sequences, about 94% seen only once; the top ten take about 0.3%. Specimen: CD4+ T cells from PBMCs. These TCRs come from a human donor with Susac syndrome. The CDR3 runs from the conserved cysteine through the conserved F or W. A D gene is named only where the DNA matches it firmly. Clone size is stated in some rows and not others, as once, few, many or a class when expanded.

V gene: TRBV4-3; clone size: .; D gene: .; J gene: TRBJ2-3; CDR3 protein: CASSPQPGLKGTDTQYF; CDR3 DNA: TGCGCCAGCAGCCCTCAACCGGGACTCAAGGGGACAGATACGCAGTATTTT
V gene: TRBV20-1; clone size: once; D gene: TRBD2; J gene: TRBJ2-1; CDR3 protein: CSAGLAGDNEQFF; CDR3 DNA: TGCAGTGCTGGCTTAGCGGGGGATAATGAGCAGTTCTTC
V gene: TRBV30; clone size: .; D gene: TRBD1; J gene: TRBJ1-1; CDR3 protein: CAWSVGQGVGTEAFF; CDR3 DNA: TGTGCCTGGAGTGTAGGACAGGGCGTAGGTACTGAAGCTTTCTTT
V gene: TRBV7-9; clone size: .; D gene: .; J gene: TRBJ2-4; CDR3 protein: CASSLAAAKNIQYF; CDR3 DNA: TGTGCCAGCAGCTTAGCGGCCGCCAAAAACATTCAGTACTTC
V gene: TRBV7-2; clone size: .; D gene: .; J gene: TRBJ1-2; CDR3 protein: CASSTTVYGYTF; CDR3 DNA: TGTGCCAGCAGTACGACAGTCTATGGCTACACCTTC
V gene: TRBV19; clone size: .; D gene: .; J gene: TRBJ2-6; CDR3 protein: CASSTLSSGANVLTF; CDR3 DNA: TGTGCCAGTAGTACCCTTTCCTCTGGGGCCAACGTCCTGACTTTC
V gene: TRBV28; clone size: .; D gene: .; J gene: TRBJ2-1; CDR3 protein: CASSPDVYNEQFF; CDR3 DNA: TGTGCCAGCAGTCCGGACGTATACAATGAGCAGTTCTTC
V gene: TRBV3-1; clone size: .; D gene: TRBD2; J gene: TRBJ2-1; CDR3 protein: CASSQDRKRGVYNEQFF; CDR3 DNA: TGTGCCAGCAGCCAAGATCGGAAGCGGGGGGTATACAATGAGCAGTTCTTC
V gene: TRBV25-1; clone size: .; D gene: .; J gene: TRBJ2-3; CDR3 protein: CASSEVLSTDTQYF; CDR3 DNA: TGTGCCAGCAGTGAGGTGCTCAGCACAGATACGCAGTATTTT
V gene: TRBV4-1; clone size: .; D gene: TRBD2; J gene: TRBJ2-1; CDR3 protein: CASSQVDSGVAYNEQFF; CDR3 DNA: TGCGCCAGCAGCCAAGTGGATAGCGGGGTGGCCTACAATGAGCAGTTCTTC
V gene: TRBV20-1; clone size: .; D gene: .; J gene: TRBJ1-3; CDR3 protein: CSAPETVGNTIYF; CDR3 DNA: TGCAGTGCTCCAGAGACAGTCGGAAACACCATATATTTT
V gene: TRBV7-2; clone size: .; D gene: .; J gene: TRBJ2-7; CDR3 protein: CASSLSTGSSYEQYF; CDR3 DNA: TGTGCCAGCAGCTTATCGACTGGGAGCTCCTACGAGCAGTACTTC
V gene: TRBV7-6; clone size: few; D gene: .; J gene: TRBJ2-7; CDR3 protein: CASSPDPYEQYF; CDR3 DNA: TGTGCCAGCAGTCCAGATCCCTACGAGCAGTACTTC
V gene: TRBV3-1; clone size: .; D gene: TRBD2; J gene: TRBJ2-2; CDR3 protein: CASSQASGGNTGELFF; CDR3 DNA: TGTGCCAGCAGCCAAGCCAGCGGGGGGAACACCGGGGAGCTGTTTTTT
V gene: TRBV2; clone size: .; D gene: .; J gene: TRBJ2-7; CDR3 protein: CASSEEGDYEQYF; CDR3 DNA: TGTGCCAGCAGTGAGGAGGGAGACTACGAGCAGTACTTC
V gene: TRBV15; clone size: once; D gene: TRBD1; J gene: TRBJ2-6; CDR3 protein: CATGTGGPEANVLTF; CDR3 DNA: TGTGCCACAGGGACAGGGGGTCCAGAGGCCAACGTCCTGACTTTC
V gene: TRBV30; clone size: .; D gene: .; J gene: TRBJ1-2; CDR3 protein: CAWSVLGGRRNTF; CDR3 DNA: TGTGCCTGGAGTGTATTAGGAGGGAGGCGGAACACCTTC
V gene: TRBV27; clone size: once; D gene: .; J gene: TRBJ1-2; CDR3 protein: CASSFRGGYGYTF; CDR3 DNA: TGTGCCAGCAGTTTTAGAGGGGGCTATGGCTACACCTTC
V gene: TRBV19; clone size: .; D gene: TRBD1; J gene: TRBJ2-7; CDR3 protein: CASSATGVYEQYF; CDR3 DNA: TGTGCCAGCTCCGCGACAGGGGTATACGAGCAGTACTTC
V gene: TRBV29-1; clone size: .; D gene: .; J gene: TRBJ1-2; CDR3 protein: CSVSSLDPVSGYTF; CDR3 DNA: TGCAGCGTTTCATCCCTTGACCCGGTAAGCGGCTACACCTTC
V gene: TRBV20-1; clone size: .; D gene: .; J gene: TRBJ1-5; CDR3 protein: CSAREGALTQHF; CDR3 DNA: TGCAGTGCTAGAGAAGGGGCGCTGACCCAGCATTTT
V gene: TRBV10-3; clone size: .; D gene: .; J gene: TRBJ1-6; CDR3 protein: CAISEGETYSPLHF; CDR3 DNA: TGTGCCATCAGTGAGGGGGAAACGTATTCACCCCTCCACTTT
V gene: TRBV2; clone size: .; D gene: .; J gene: TRBJ2-6; CDR3 protein: CASGVSGANVLTF; CDR3 DNA: TGTGCCAGCGGAGTATCTGGGGCCAACGTCCTGACTTTC
V gene: TRBV25-1; clone size: .; D gene: .; J gene: TRBJ1-1; CDR3 protein: CASSVGPLTNTEAFF; CDR3 DNA: TGTGCCAGCAGTGTGGGCCCTTTGACGAACACTGAAGCTTTCTTT
V gene: TRBV7-2; clone size: .; D gene: .; J gene: TRBJ2-7; CDR3 protein: CASSQYNGEQYF; CDR3 DNA: TGTGCCAGCAGCCAATATAACGGCGAGCAGTACTTC
V gene: TRBV15; clone size: .; D gene: .; J gene: TRBJ2-3; CDR3 protein: CATSRRSGETDTQYF; CDR3 DNA: TGTGCCACCAGCAGACGATCAGGGGAGACAGATACGCAGTATTTT
V gene: TRBV5-6; clone size: .; D gene: .; J gene: TRBJ2-7; CDR3 protein: CASSLGQDSYEQYF; CDR3 DNA: TGTGCCAGCAGCTTAGGGCAAGACTCCTACGAGCAGTACTTC
V gene: TRBV20-1; clone size: .; D gene: .; J gene: TRBJ1-3; CDR3 protein: CSARVPNLGNTIYF; CDR3 DNA: TGCAGTGCTAGAGTCCCCAATTTGGGAAACACCATATATTTT
V gene: TRBV7-2; clone size: .; D gene: TRBD1; J gene: TRBJ2-7; CDR3 protein: CASSETQGGEQYF; CDR3 DNA: TGTGCCAGCAGCGAGACACAGGGGGGCGAGCAGTACTTC
V gene: TRBV15; clone size: once; D gene: .; J gene: TRBJ1-1; CDR3 protein: CATAYREMNTEAFF; CDR3 DNA: TGTGCCACCGCGTACCGGGAAATGAACACTGAAGCTTTCTTT
V gene: TRBV6-5; clone size: .; D gene: .; J gene: TRBJ1-6; CDR3 protein: CASSYSTGDNSPLHF; CDR3 DNA: TGTGCCAGCAGTTACTCGACGGGGGACAATTCACCCCTCCACTTT
V gene: TRBV29-1; clone size: .; D gene: .; J gene: TRBJ2-2; CDR3 protein: CSGRHGGETGELFF; CDR3 DNA: TGCAGCGGTCGACACGGAGGGGAGACCGGGGAGCTGTTTTTT
V gene: TRBV30; clone size: .; D gene: .; J gene: TRBJ2-5; CDR3 protein: CAWINLETQYF; CDR3 DNA: TGTGCCTGGATTAATCTCGAGACCCAGTACTTC
V gene: TRBV5-1; clone size: .; D gene: TRBD1; J gene: TRBJ2-5; CDR3 protein: CASSFREGAQETQYF; CDR3 DNA: TGCGCCAGCAGCTTTCGTGAGGGGGCTCAAGAGACCCAGTACTTC
V gene: TRBV10-2; clone size: once; D gene: .; J gene: TRBJ2-5; CDR3 protein: CASSGLQETQYF; CDR3 DNA: TGCGCCAGCAGTGGACTACAAGAGACCCAGTACTTC
V gene: TRBV5-1; clone size: .; D gene: .; J gene: TRBJ1-1; CDR3 protein: CASSAQGSTEAFF; CDR3 DNA: TGCGCCAGCAGCGCTCAGGGGAGCACTGAAGCTTTCTTT
V gene: TRBV20-1; clone size: .; D gene: .; J gene: TRBJ2-5; CDR3 protein: CSASGLQETQYF; CDR3 DNA: TGCAGTGCTAGCGGACTCCAAGAGACCCAGTACTTC
V gene: TRBV9; clone size: .; D gene: TRBD2; J gene: TRBJ2-3; CDR3 protein: CASSRGLAGGTSTDTQYF; CDR3 DNA: TGTGCCAGCAGCCGAGGGCTAGCGGGGGGTACTAGCACAGATACGCAGTATTTT
V gene: TRBV20-1; clone size: .; D gene: .; J gene: TRBJ1-1; CDR3 protein: CSARWGRDTEAFF; CDR3 DNA: TGCAGTGCTAGGTGGGGGAGGGATACTGAAGCTTTCTTT
V gene: TRBV12-3/TRBV12-4; clone size: .; D gene: TRBD2; J gene: TRBJ2-3; CDR3 protein: CASSSLAGGLDTQYF; CDR3 DNA: TGTGCCAGCAGCTCTCTAGCGGGGGGGCTCGATACGCAGTATTTT
V gene: TRBV2; clone size: .; D gene: .; J gene: TRBJ1-4; CDR3 protein: CASSEKGTRHEKLFF; CDR3 DNA: TGTGCCAGCAGTGAAAAAGGGACGAGGCATGAAAAACTGTTTTTT
V gene: TRBV12-3/TRBV12-4; clone size: .; D gene: TRBD1; J gene: TRBJ2-5; CDR3 protein: CASSSQGVQETQYF; CDR3 DNA: TGTGCCAGCAGTTCCCAGGGGGTGCAAGAGACCCAGTACTTC
V gene: TRBV11-2; clone size: .; D gene: .; J gene: TRBJ2-3; CDR3 protein: CASSLVTYDTQYF; CDR3 DNA: TGTGCCAGCAGCTTAGTAACGTATGATACGCAGTATTTT
V gene: TRBV29-1; clone size: .; D gene: TRBD1; J gene: TRBJ2-1; CDR3 protein: CSVGTGDLYNEQFF; CDR3 DNA: TGCAGCGTGGGGACAGGGGATCTGTACAATGAGCAGTTCTTC
V gene: TRBV6-2/TRBV6-3; clone size: .; D gene: .; J gene: TRBJ2-1; CDR3 protein: CATGRGGQGINEQFF; CDR3 DNA: TGTGCCACCGGACGGGGTGGGCAGGGCATCAATGAGCAGTTCTTC
V gene: TRBV24-1; clone size: .; D gene: TRBD2; J gene: TRBJ2-1; CDR3 protein: CATERGSSDEQFF; CDR3 DNA: TGTGCCACCGAGCGGGGGAGCAGCGATGAGCAGTTCTTC
V gene: TRBV14; clone size: .; D gene: .; J gene: TRBJ2-5; CDR3 protein: CASSQVLGGGETQYF; CDR3 DNA: TGTGCCAGCAGCCAAGTTCTCGGGGGCGGGGAGACCCAGTACTTC
V gene: TRBV20-1; clone size: .; D gene: .; J gene: TRBJ2-1; CDR3 protein: CSASGGSYNEQFF; CDR3 DNA: TGCAGTGCTAGCGGGGGCTCCTACAATGAGCAGTTCTTC
V gene: TRBV20-1; clone size: .; D gene: TRBD2; J gene: TRBJ2-7; CDR3 protein: CSASSGDRYEQYF; CDR3 DNA: TGCAGTGCTTCTAGCGGGGATCGCTACGAGCAGTACTTC
V gene: TRBV13; clone size: once; D gene: .; J gene: TRBJ2-5; CDR3 protein: CASSPKEGGKDQYF; CDR3 DNA: TGTGCCAGCAGCCCCAAAGAGGGGGGTAAAGACCAGTACTTC
V gene: TRBV7-2; clone size: once; D gene: .; J gene: TRBJ1-2; CDR3 protein: CASSSGRSYGYTF; CDR3 DNA: TGTGCCAGCAGCTCTGGACGCAGCTATGGCTACACCTTC